The present T cell receptor (beta chain) was sequenced within a study of blood T cells in healthy people across ages. Study findings and constraints: Investigators viewed diversity estimates from one million T cells as underestimates, the study reported.

CDR3 size: 13 residues. V lost 6 bases, J lost 6 bases, and 5 bases stayed unmatched. Germline values: CDR1 SGHTA, CDR2 FQGNSA. Aged roughly 6 to 100, donors were systemically healthy Caucasians from Russia. In the case of this clonotype: Its antigen is still unknown.

The use of a sample-barcoded 5' primer and a J-beta primer mix characterized a second PCR of about 7 to 12 cycles. One entry per CDR3 protein results from TCRdb running MiXCR on the 5' RACE reads. The sample consists of roughly 930,000 distinct CDR3 sequences, around 48% of them appearing once. The clonotype was recovered from a man aged 25-45 years in good health. The chain is built from TRBV7-2 and TRBJ2-3; TRBD2 matches 8 bases. The sample was blood. The CDR3 reads CASRSGGSDTQYF. CDR3 DNA: TGTGCCAGCAGGTCGGGGGGGTCGGATACGCAGTATTTT.